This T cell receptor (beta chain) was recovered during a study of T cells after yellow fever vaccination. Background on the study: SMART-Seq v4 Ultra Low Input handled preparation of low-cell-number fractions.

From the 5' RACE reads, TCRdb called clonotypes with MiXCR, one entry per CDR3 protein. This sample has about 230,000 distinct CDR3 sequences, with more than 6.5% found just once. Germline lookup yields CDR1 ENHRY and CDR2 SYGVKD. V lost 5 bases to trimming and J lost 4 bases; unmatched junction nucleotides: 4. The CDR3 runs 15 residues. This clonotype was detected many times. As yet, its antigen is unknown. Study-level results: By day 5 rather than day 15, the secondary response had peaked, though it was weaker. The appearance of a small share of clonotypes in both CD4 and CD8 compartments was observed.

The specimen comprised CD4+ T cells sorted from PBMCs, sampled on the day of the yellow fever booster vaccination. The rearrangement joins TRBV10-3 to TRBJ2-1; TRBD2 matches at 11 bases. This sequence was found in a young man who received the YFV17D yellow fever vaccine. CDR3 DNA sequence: TGTGCCATCAGTTCCGGGACTAGCGGATACAATGAGCAGTTCTTC. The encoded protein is CAISSGTSGYNEQFF.